These 25 T cell receptor beta chains were all obtained from the same sample, sequenced in a study of Graves' ophthalmopathy and Graves' hyperthyroidism (dated 2018 in TCRdb). Sequenced on an Illumina HiSeq 2000. For repertoire sequencing, the TCR beta CDR3 regions were amplified from RNA transcripts. The first round was an RT-PCR using HTBI primers with the Qiagen OneStep RT-PCR kit, and this first round was followed by a second-round multiplex PCR, then size selection and purification. TCRdb applied fastp at Q25 and MiXCR to the public reads, then kept only in-frame beta chains. All rows with the same CDR3 protein become a single entry with the most common DNA and genes. A total of more than 1,000,000 distinct CDR3 sequences appear in this sample, 35% to 40% of them only once. Over 8.5% of the sample rests with the top ten. The sequenced material came from peripheral blood or thyroid tissue (not recorded which). Source of these receptors: an adult man with Graves' hyperthyroidism.

This clonotype has at least ten counts. This chain joins TRBV10-3 and TRBJ2-5; D might be TRBD1 (5 bases). The V gene lost 3 bases and the J gene lost 4 bases, with 9 bases spanning the gap. The CDR3 totals 13 residues. Germline-derived CDR1 and CDR2 are ENHRY and SYGVKD. The CDR3 coding sequence is TGTGCCATCAGTGACCCGACAGTAGAGACCCAGTACTTC. Its protein product is CAISDPTVETQYF.

Note on this clonotype: This may come from a read error, since a much larger clone is one base off. J is TRBJ2-6 and V is TRBV7-2, with D maybe TRBD1 (5 bases). The germline V gene has CDR1 SGHTA and CDR2 FQGNSA. The CDR3 has 19 amino acids. The CDR3 loop reads CASSQPTKTVGSGANILTF. CDR3 bases: TGTGCCAGCAGCCAACCAACGAAGACGGTGGGCTCTGGGGCCAACATCCTGACTTTC.

V usage is TRBV7-9 and J usage is TRBJ1-2, with TRBD1 matching 7 bases. The V and J ends lost 5 bases and 4 bases, in that order; junction bases with no gene match: 4. The CDR3 has 13 residues. CDR1 SEHNR and CDR2 FQNEAQ come from the germline V gene (reference sequence). The CDR3 reads CASSDGTAYGYTF. CDR3 DNA: TGTGCCAGCAGCGACGGGACAGCCTATGGCTACACCTTC.

The sample holds many counts of this clonotype. The V and J genes are TRBV19 and TRBJ2-5; 13 bases map to TRBD2. J was trimmed by 6 bases and V by 5 bases; bases with no gene match: 9. The V gene's germline CDR1 is LNHDA and CDR2 SQIVND (reference sequence). The length of the CDR3 is 16 residues. The CDR3 loop is CASSRTGTSGTKTQYF. CDR3 DNA: TGTGCCAGTAGTCGTACCGGGACTAGCGGGACAAAGACCCAGTACTTC.

The rearrangement links TRBV7-9 to TRBJ1-6; possible D gene TRBD1, 6 bases. Per germline, CDR1 SEHNR and CDR2 FQNEAQ (reference sequence). V was cut by 5 bases and J by 7 bases, with 15 bases left in between. CDR3 length: 15 amino acids. The CDR3 DNA is TGTGCCAGCAGCACCGAGGACAGTCCAAATTCACCCCTCCACTTT. It translates to CASSTEDSPNSPLHF.

This chain joins TRBV5-1 and TRBJ2-2; TRBD1 aligns across 8 bases. The CDR3 consists of 15 residues. Germline-derived CDR1 and CDR2 are SGHRS and YFSETQ. The V segment lost 4 bases and the J segment 1 base; nucleotides outside the gene matches: 3. The CDR3 sequence: CASSTGQGNTGELFF. CDR3 nucleotides: TGCGCCAGCAGCACCGGACAGGGGAACACCGGGGAGCTGTTTTTT.

The chain employs TRBV7-9 and TRBJ1-4; no reliable D call. This CDR3 is 16 amino acids long. V was pared by 7 bases and J by 7 bases, with 22 bases between. Germline values: CDR1 SEHNR, CDR2 FQNEAQ (reference sequence). In DNA, the CDR3 is TGTGCCAGCACCTTCCAAGTCGGGGAGAACACTGAAAAACTGTTTTTT. Translating gives CASTFQVGENTEKLFF.

The chain employs TRBV10-3 and TRBJ2-7; tentative D call: TRBD1 (5 bases). Germline CDR1 ENHRY, CDR2 SYGVKD. The CDR3 consists of 13 residues. V was pared by 5 bases and J by 7 bases, with 15 bases between. In DNA, the CDR3 is TGTGCCATCAGTCGACAGCCGTTGGGAGAGCAGTACTTC. Its protein is CAISRQPLGEQYF.

This clonotype is a singleton in its sample. V and J are TRBV4-3 and TRBJ2-7, with 7 bases lining up with TRBD2. The CDR3 is made up of 16 amino acids. Germline assignment: CDR1 LGHNA and CDR2 YSLEER. Trimming removed 2 bases from V and 3 bases from J; junction bases left unmatched: 10. The CDR3 coding sequence is TGCGCCAGCAGCCAAACAACCGGGACTACAGGCTACGAGCAGTACTTC. This codes for CASSQTTGTTGYEQYF.

This clonotype has at least ten counts. The V and J genes are TRBV19 and TRBJ1-5; D gene unclear. Deletions cut 3 bases from V and 0 bases from J, with 12 bases between. Looked up from germline, CDR1 is LNHDA and CDR2 is SQIVND (reference sequence). This CDR3 has 16 residues. The CDR3 DNA reads TGTGCCAGTAGTATTAAGAGGATCCATAGCAATCAGCCCCAGCATTTT. This translates into CASSIKRIHSNQPQHF.

This clonotype occurred many times. This chain connects TRBV7-9 to TRBJ2-3, with TRBD2 identical over 9 bases. The V segment lost 1 base and the J segment 1 base; nucleotides outside the gene matches: 0. Germline-derived CDR1 and CDR2 are SEHNR and FQNEAQ (reference sequence). This CDR3 comprises 15 residues. The DNA for the CDR3 is TGTGCCAGCAGCTTAGGGACTAGCGGCACAGATACGCAGTATTTT. It translates to CASSLGTSGTDTQYF.

Remarks on this clonotype: A single base separates this from a much larger clone, so it may be a read error. This sequence joins TRBV7-8 and TRBJ1-1; D not resolved. V shed 3 bases and J shed 4 bases, with 18 bases lying between them. Germline V lookup: CDR1 SGHVS, CDR2 FQNEAQ. The CDR3 consists of 16 residues. The CDR3: CASSLGLNVMSTEAFF. In DNA, the CDR3 is TGTGCCAGCAGCTTGGGCTTGAACGTCATGAGCACTGAAGCTTTCTTT.

This clonotype was observed at least ten times. The rearrangement joins TRBV5-1 to TRBJ2-2, with 7 bases aligning to TRBD2. This CDR3 has 16 residues. V was pared by 0 bases and J by 4 bases, with 6 bases of the junction left unmatched. The germline V gene encodes CDR1 SGHRS and CDR2 YFSETQ. The CDR3 reads CASSLGPSGSTGELFF. The CDR3 nucleotides are TGCGCCAGCAGCTTGGGTCCTAGCGGCTCCACCGGGGAGCTGTTTTTT.

This clonotype turned up a few times. Germline and junction disagree at one end, which may indicate a read error. The V call is TRBV10-3, the J call TRBJ2-2; no definite D call. The CDR3 extends over 15 amino acids. In germline, CDR1 is ENHRY, CDR2 SYGVKD. CDR3 sequence (DNA): TGTGCCAGCAGTTATCTCACAGCGAACACCGGGGAGCTGTTTTTT. Protein sequence: CASSYLTANTGELFF.

In its sample, this clonotype was seen a few times. This chain links TRBV29-1 with TRBJ1-2; 7 bases match TRBD1. This CDR3 has 14 amino acids. V was clipped by 4 bases and J by 7 bases; unmatched bases: 12. Per the germline V gene, CDR1 is SQVTM and CDR2 is ANQGSEA. DNA of the CDR3: TGCAGCGTTGCGGGGACAGTCCAGGGTCCTGGCTACACCTTC. Its protein is CSVAGTVQGPGYTF.

This clonotype was picked up many times. The chain couples TRBV6-5 to TRBJ2-7, with TRBD1 as a possible D gene (5 bases). This CDR3 is 13 amino acids long. Germline V gives CDR1 MNHEY, CDR2 SVGAGI. V lost 6 bases and J lost 3, with 12 bases in between. The CDR3 sequence: CASSLQANYEQYF. As DNA, the CDR3 is TGTGCCAGCAGCCTACAGGCCAACTACGAGCAGTACTTC.

This clonotype showed up many times. This chain joins TRBV7-2 and TRBJ1-1; 8 nucleotides line up with TRBD1. From germline, CDR1 is SGHTA and CDR2 FQGNSA. The ends lost 5 bases at V and 5 bases at J; junction bases unmatched: 7. This CDR3 has 14 amino acids. The CDR3 is CASSQTGAGTEAFF. Written as DNA, the CDR3 is TGTGCCAGCAGCCAGACAGGGGCTGGAACTGAAGCTTTCTTT.

This clonotype has ten or more counts. The rearrangement joins TRBV9 to TRBJ2-5; TRBD2 might be the D (6 bases). Germline V gene sequence: CDR1 SGDLS, CDR2 YYNGEE. V dropped 0 bases and J dropped 4 bases, with 16 bases sitting between them. There are 16 residues in the CDR3. CDR3 sequence reads: CASSVEAGPPPETQYF. CDR3 DNA sequence: TGTGCCAGCAGCGTAGAGGCGGGGCCGCCACCAGAGACCCAGTACTTC.

The chain recombines TRBV7-3 with TRBJ2-6; TRBD2 aligns across 8 bases. This CDR3 is 17 amino acids long. J was trimmed by 1 base and V by 5 bases; bases with no gene match: 7. Germline V gene lookup returns CDR1 SGHTA and CDR2 FQGTGA. The CDR3 nucleotides read TGTGCCAGCAGCCCGGCGGGGGGCCTATCTGGGGCCAACGTCCTGACTTTC. Translated, it gives CASSPAGGLSGANVLTF.

This clonotype has more than one count but fewer than ten. V gene TRBV9 combines with J gene TRBJ2-5; 8 nucleotides agree with TRBD2. The CDR3 consists of 17 residues. V was clipped by 0 bases and J by 5 bases; unmatched bases: 12. In germline, CDR1 is SGDLS, CDR2 YYNGEE. This chain's CDR3 is CASSVATSGPHYETQYF. CDR3 in DNA: TGTGCCAGCAGCGTAGCTACTAGCGGCCCCCACTACGAGACCCAGTACTTC. The variable domain in full, with the rest retrieved from reference TRBV9 and TRBJ2-5, is DSGVTQTPKHLITATGQRVTLRCSPRSGDLSVYWYQQSLDQGLQFLIQYYNGEERAKGNILERFSAQQFPDLHSELNLSSLELGDSALYFCASSVATSGPHYETQYFGPGTRLLVL.

The V gene is TRBV9, the J gene TRBJ2-5; the match to TRBD2 covers 7 bases. Unmatched junction bases numbered 9, after V lost 3 bases and J lost 1 base. Per the germline V gene, CDR1 is SGDLS and CDR2 is YYNGEE. The CDR3 loop spans 16 amino acids. The CDR3 DNA reads as TGTGCCAGCAGCGGACGGGGGGATAAGGGCCAAGAGACCCAGTACTTC. Amino acid sequence: CASSGRGDKGQETQYF.

This clonotype was counted ten times or more. The J gene is TRBJ1-1, the V gene TRBV12-3 or TRBV12-4; 8 nucleotides align to TRBD1. CDR3 length: 14 residues. The trim removed 7 bases at V and 4 bases at J, leaving 8 bases unmatched. The CDR3 loop reads CASMPGTGFTEAFF. The DNA of the CDR3 is TGTGCCAGCATGCCCGGGACAGGATTCACTGAAGCTTTCTTT.

The chain links TRBV7-2 to TRBJ1-6; 8 bases match TRBD1. This CDR3 comprises 16 residues. Germline values: CDR1 SGHTA, CDR2 FQGNSA. The trim removed 5 bases at V and 9 bases at J, leaving 12 bases unmatched. CDR3 loop: CASSISGQGAGSPLHF. The CDR3 bases are TGTGCCAGCAGCATATCCGGACAGGGCGCAGGTTCACCCCTCCACTTT.

CDR3 sequence (DNA): TGCAGTGCTCTGGGAAACACCATATATTTT. Translating it yields CSALGNTIYF. J is TRBJ1-3 and V is TRBV20-1; D gene unclear. The V and J ends lost 5 bases and 4 bases respectively, with 3 bases between them. CDR1 DFQATT and CDR2 SNEGSKA come from the germline V gene (reference sequence). The CDR3 has 10 amino acids.

This clonotype was found many times. CDR3 protein: CASSLGMTGAITEAFF. CDR3 bases: TGTGCCAGCAGCTTAGGGATGACAGGGGCGATCACTGAAGCTTTCTTT. V usage is TRBV7-9 and J usage is TRBJ1-1; 8 nucleotides agree with TRBD1. CDR1 and CDR2 (germline): SEHNR, FQNEAQ (reference sequence). After removal of 1 base from V and 4 bases from J, the junction contained 8 bases not matched to a gene. This CDR3 has 16 amino acids.